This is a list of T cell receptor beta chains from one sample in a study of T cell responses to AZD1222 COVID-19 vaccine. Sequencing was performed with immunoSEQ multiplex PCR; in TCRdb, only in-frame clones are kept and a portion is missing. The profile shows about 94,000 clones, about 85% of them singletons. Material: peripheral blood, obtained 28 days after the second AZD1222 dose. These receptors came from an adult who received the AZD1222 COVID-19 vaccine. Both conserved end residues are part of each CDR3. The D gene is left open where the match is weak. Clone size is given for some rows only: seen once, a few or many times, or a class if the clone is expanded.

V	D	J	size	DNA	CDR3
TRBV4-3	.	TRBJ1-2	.	TGCGCCAGCAGCCAAGTGCCCCCCAACTATGGCTACACCTTC	CASSQVPPNYGYTF
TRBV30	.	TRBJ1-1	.	TGTGCCTGGAGTGGACCAGGATGGAGACAGTACGCTACTGAAGCTTTCTTT	CAWSGPGWRQYATEAFF
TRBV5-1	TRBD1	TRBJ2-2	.	TGCGCCAGCAGCGAGTTCACCCGGGACAGTCTGCCCGGGGAGCTGTTTTTT	CASSEFTRDSLPGELFF
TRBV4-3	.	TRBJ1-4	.	TGCGCCAGCAGGGTGGGGGGAGGCGAAAAACTGTTTTTT	CASRVGGGEKLFF
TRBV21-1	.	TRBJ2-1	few	TGTGCCAGCAGCAAAGGGTGGTATGAGCAGTTCTTC	CASSKGWYEQFF
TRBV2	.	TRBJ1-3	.	TGTGCCAGCAGTCCGGACGGCTTCTCTGGAAACACCATATATTTT	CASSPDGFSGNTIYF
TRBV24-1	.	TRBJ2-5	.	TGTGCCACCAGTGATCCCCAGGGAGGCGGGGAGACCCAGTACTTC	CATSDPQGGGETQYF
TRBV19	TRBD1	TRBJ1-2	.	TGTGCCAGTAGTCTGACAGGGACCAACTATGGCTACACCTTC	CASSLTGTNYGYTF
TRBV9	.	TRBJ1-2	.	TGTGCCAGCAGTGTCTCGACCGCTAACTATGGCTACACCTTC	CASSVSTANYGYTF
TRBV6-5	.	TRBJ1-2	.	TGTGCCAGCAGTATCCCCGGGACCTATGGCTACACCTTC	CASSIPGTYGYTF
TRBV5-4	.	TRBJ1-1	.	TGTGCCAGCAGCACGGAGGGGGTTGGCACTGAAGCTTTCTTT	CASSTEGVGTEAFF
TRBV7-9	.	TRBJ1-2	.	TGTGCCAGCAGCTTAGCGGCAGGGCTCTATGGCTACACCTTC	CASSLAAGLYGYTF
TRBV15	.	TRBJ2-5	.	TGTGCCACCAGCAGAGATGTACCGAGCGAGGAGACCCAGTACTTC	CATSRDVPSEETQYF
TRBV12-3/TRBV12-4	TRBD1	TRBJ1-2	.	TGTGCCAGCAGTACCGGACAGGGGATTGGCTACACCTTC	CASSTGQGIGYTF
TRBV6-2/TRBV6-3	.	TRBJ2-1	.	TGTGCCAGCAGTTTGAGGTCCGACAGCGATGAGCAGTTCTTC	CASSLRSDSDEQFF
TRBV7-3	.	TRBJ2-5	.	TGTGCCAGCAGCTTAACGCGGGGGCCCAGGGAGACCCAGTACTTC	CASSLTRGPRETQYF